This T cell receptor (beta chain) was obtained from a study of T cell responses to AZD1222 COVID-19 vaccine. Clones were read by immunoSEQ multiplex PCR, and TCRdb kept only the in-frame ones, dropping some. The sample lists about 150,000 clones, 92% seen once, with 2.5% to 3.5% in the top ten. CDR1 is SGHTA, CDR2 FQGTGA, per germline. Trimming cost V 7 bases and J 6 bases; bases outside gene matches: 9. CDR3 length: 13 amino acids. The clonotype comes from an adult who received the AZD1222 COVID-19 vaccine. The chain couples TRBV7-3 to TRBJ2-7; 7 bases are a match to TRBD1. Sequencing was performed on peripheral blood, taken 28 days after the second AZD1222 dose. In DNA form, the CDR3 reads TGTGCCAGCACCCACAGGGGAGAGGGCGAGCAGTACTTC. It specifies CASTHRGEGEQYF.